A selection of T cell receptor beta chains follows, all from one sample in a study of beta chain features in type 1 diabetes. The assay was immunoSEQ multiplex PCR, and TCRdb's table has in-frame clones only and misses some. Found here are about 390,000 clones, 9.5% to 10% of them singletons; the top ten hold 0.55% to 0.75%. The source material was central memory CD4+ T cells from blood. These receptors were collected from a man in his thirties or forties with type 1 diabetes. Both conserved end residues are part of each CDR3. Each record gives: clone size, D gene, J gene, V gene, CDR3 protein, CDR3 DNA. The D gene is left open where the match is weak. Rows give clone size only sometimes, using once, few, many, or a class for an expanded clone.

>-|-|TRBJ1-2|TRBV5-1
CASSLEPADRYNYGYTF
TGCGCCAGCAGCTTGGAACCCGCGGACCGATATAACTATGGCTACACCTTC
>few|TRBD2|TRBJ2-1|TRBV5-4
CASSWGLAEKFNEQFF
TGTGCCAGCAGCTGGGGACTAGCGGAAAAATTCAATGAGCAGTTCTTC
>-|-|TRBJ2-1|TRBV6-1
CATLTGSTNEQFF
TGTGCCACGCTTACAGGGAGTACCAATGAGCAGTTCTTC
>-|TRBD2|TRBJ2-7|TRBV4-2
CASSQDPLTSGNFYEQYF
TGTGCCAGCAGCCAAGATCCTCTAACTAGCGGAAACTTCTACGAGCAGTACTTC
>-|-|TRBJ1-1|TRBV9
CASSVGTMNTEAFF
TGTGCCAGCAGCGTCGGGACAATGAACACTGAAGCTTTCTTT
>few|-|TRBJ2-7|TRBV6-6
CASREPDSYEQYF
TGTGCCAGCAGGGAACCAGACAGCTACGAGCAGTACTTC
>-|TRBD2|TRBJ2-5|TRBV5-1
CASSLGVGSGRETQYF
TGCGCCAGCAGCTTGGGAGTGGGCAGCGGGAGGGAGACCCAGTACTTC
>many|-|TRBJ2-7|TRBV28
CASSLPGVGGYEQYF
TGTGCCAGCAGTTTACCTGGTGTAGGGGGGTACGAGCAGTACTTC
>few|-|TRBJ1-1|TRBV19
CASSTNSRGTEAFF
TGTGCCAGTAGTACTAATTCTCGAGGGACTGAAGCTTTCTTT
>-|-|TRBJ2-6|TRBV5-8
CASAGDGYYSGANVLTF
TGCGCCAGCGCTGGGGACGGATACTACTCTGGGGCCAACGTCCTGACTTTC
>few|TRBD1|TRBJ2-7|TRBV6-1
CASSADRGSYEQYF
TGTGCCAGCAGTGCTGACAGGGGATCCTACGAGCAGTACTTC
>-|-|TRBJ1-5|TRBV6-1
CASSTNKRPGPQHF
TGTGCCAGCAGCACCAACAAAAGACCGGGGCCCCAGCATTTT
>-|TRBD1|TRBJ2-5|TRBV5-1
CASSWRTGAYQETQYF
TGCGCCAGCAGCTGGCGGACAGGGGCGTACCAAGAGACCCAGTACTTC
>few|-|TRBJ2-5|TRBV6-5
CASKEVGSFKGTQYF
TGTGCCAGCAAAGAAGTAGGGTCCTTTAAGGGGACCCAGTACTTC
>few|-|TRBJ2-1|TRBV6-6
CASSRTGFNEQFF
TGTGCCAGCAGTCGCACAGGGTTCAATGAGCAGTTCTTC